This T cell receptor beta chain was sequenced in a study of vaccination effects on CD4 cells after COVID-19 (dated by TCRdb to between 2020 and 2023). General notes on the study: Two doses of either the BNT162b2 or the mRNA-1273 mRNA SARS-CoV-2 vaccine were administered to participants. Cultures from other donors in the study were sequenced with the Oncomine TCR Beta short-read assay on an Illumina iSeq 100. The study compared SARS-CoV-2 spike-specific CD4+ TCR repertoires before and after mRNA vaccination in COVID-19 convalescent patients and infection-naive vaccine recipients. Altogether, roughly 10 COVID-19 convalescent patients and several SARS-CoV-2-naive healthy vaccine recipients made up the full study. Pre-vaccine samples from two convalescent patients were drawn 16 days and one week before the first dose, 142 and 148 days after COVID-19 diagnosis.

As regards this clone: Its antigen is currently not known. No much larger clone exists at a distance of one base, and base qualities are not known.

Library method: the immunoSEQ multiplex PCR assay. DNA from the cultured, isolated CD4+ T cells was subjected to TCR beta CDR3 sequencing. The original methods were these. Non-productive TCR sequences were removed, reads were trimmed to the CDR3 region, and CDR3s of at least 7 amino acids were retained. Antigen-specific clonotypes were identified using the MANAFEST web app by comparison of expansion in peptide wells against reference cultures. To count as positive, a clone had to show expansion at FDR<0.05 compared with the reference and with all other wells, an odds ratio above 5, and a frequency above 0.1% in two replicate wells. Cross-reactive clonotypes were defined as significantly expanded in SARS-CoV-2 spike wells and in at least one common cold coronavirus spike condition. Levenshtein distance calculated with the stringdist R package was used to assess CDR3 similarity, and unrooted trees were constructed with ape in R 3.6.1. The table was pulled from immuneACCESS by TCRdb, which kept in-frame rearrangements only. Such tables lose some clones; where checked, under half of the loss comes from unresolved V genes, and the rest has no known cause. V and J calls and clone size are those listed in that table; D and trimming were worked out from the DNA. This sample lists tens of thousands of clones; about two thirds were detected once. The ten most abundant clones make up over 15% of the sample.

The germline V gene sets CDR1 to KGHDR and CDR2 to SFDVKD. The cysteine opens and the phenylalanine closes a CDR3 of 13 amino acids. Solely the CDR3 DNA is kept, with 39 bases framed from the first base. V is shortened by 3 bases, J by 8 bases, and the region joining them spans 10 bases. In the ViraFEST assay, PBMC were stimulated with viral peptide pools, and TCR sequencing was then used to find antigen-specific CD4+ T cell clonotypes based on their expansion. After less than 13 days of culture, CD4+ T cells were isolated with the EasySep CD4+ T cell isolation kit. PCR-confirmed SARS-CoV-2 infection had occurred in convalescent patients between March and December 2020, before the Alpha, Beta and Delta variants emerged in the United States. Approximately 2 million PBMC per well were cultured with about 9 ug/ml peptides in IMDM containing roughly 5% human AB serum, 10 IU/ml IL-2 and gentamicin. On days 3 and 7, half of the culture medium was replaced with fresh IL-2-containing medium. Unless noted otherwise, every peptide stimulation condition was cultured in triplicate wells. Using Ficoll-Paque Plus gradient centrifugation, PBMC were separated from whole blood and then either used fresh or cryopreserved at -140C. The spike proteins of SARS-CoV-2 and of the common cold coronaviruses HCoV-NL63, HCoV-OC43 and HCoV-229E were spanned by overlapping peptide pools. The QIAamp micro DNA kit was used to extract genomic DNA from the cultured CD4+ T cells.

Broad study findings and their caveats: The study was limited by a small number of convalescent patients and lacked early post-infection timepoints. Both infection-induced and vaccine-induced clones contracted markedly at late post-vaccination timepoints, which is consistent with waning T cell responses. Among convalescent patients, the spike-reactive repertoire after vaccination was made up mainly of new vaccine-induced clones that were largely distinct from the clones induced by infection.

Here the sequenced sample was CD4+ T cells from PBMCs cultured with HCoV-NL63 spike peptides, taken before COVID-19 vaccination. What the cell subset or site label conveys for this sample: HCoV-NL63 spike overlapping peptide pool stimulation. The chain was built from TRBV24-1 and TRBJ2-1; TRBD2 is a possible D gene, resting on 6 matching bases. This sequence was found in a human donor who had a prior SARS-CoV-2 infection. The CDR3 region has the sequence CATSDPGAYEQFF. DNA sequence: TGTGCCACCAGTGATCCGGGAGCGTATGAGCAGTTCTTC.